This entry lists 25 T cell receptor beta chains sequenced from one sample in a study of T cells after yellow fever vaccination. TCRdb passed the 5' RACE reads through MiXCR, listing each CDR3 protein once. The data show hundreds of thousands of distinct CDR3 sequences, just over 20% seen once. The specimen comprised PBMCs, sampled less than 25 days after the first yellow fever vaccination. These TCRs come from a man between 18 and 29 years old who received the YFV17D yellow fever vaccine.

This clonotype has a count of ten or more. V and J are TRBV4-3 and TRBJ1-6; D call uncertain. The V gene's germline CDR1 is LGHNA and CDR2 YSLEER. V dropped 4 bases and J dropped 2 bases, with 15 bases sitting between them. This CDR3 is built from 17 residues. The CDR3 DNA reads as TGCGCCAGCAGCCCGGACCCAGGAAGGACCTATAATTCACCCCTCCACTTT. Translating gives CASSPDPGRTYNSPLHF.

This clonotype was counted a single time. V is TRBV30 and J is TRBJ1-2; D possibly corresponds to TRBD1 (6 bases). The CDR3 has 14 amino acids. Trimming took 0 bases from V and 6 from J, leaving 14 bases between them. Germline V gene lookup returns CDR1 GTSNPN and CDR2 SVGIG (reference sequence). The CDR3 DNA reads TGTGCCTGGAGTGTACGCGGGGGCGGAAATGGCTACACCTTC. Protein sequence: CAWSVRGGGNGYTF.

The chain is built from TRBV12-3 or TRBV12-4 and TRBJ2-3, with 7 bases lining up with TRBD1. This CDR3 region has 13 residues. V shed 5 bases, J shed 9 bases, and the junction held 8 bases outside the gene matches. CDR3 sequence reads: CASSPTTGFTQYF. The CDR3 DNA sequence: TGTGCCAGCAGTCCAACGACAGGGTTCACGCAGTATTTT.

This clonotype was counted between two and nine times. The rearrangement uses TRBV6-2 or TRBV6-3 and TRBJ2-5; 8 bases match TRBD1. After removal of 8 bases from V and 5 bases from J, the junction contained 10 bases not matched to a gene. This CDR3 has 14 amino acids. Germline V lookup: CDR1 MNHEY, CDR2 SVGEGT. CDR3 residues: CASGPSGGRETQYF. CDR3 coding DNA: TGTGCCAGCGGGCCCTCAGGGGGCCGGGAGACCCAGTACTTC.

This chain uses TRBV27 with TRBJ1-4; 7 bases line up with TRBD1. This CDR3 comprises 16 residues. CDR1 and CDR2 from the germline V gene are MNHEY and SMNVEV (reference sequence). V lost 4 bases and J lost 8; bases outside the gene matches: 13. The CDR3 region has the DNA TGTGCCAGCAGTTCTGAGTTCGGGACAGCGGTAGAAAAACTGTTTTTT. Translation: CASSSEFGTAVEKLFF.

This clonotype was detected ten times or more. The chain carries TRBV3-1 and TRBJ2-5; D is perhaps TRBD2 (6 bases). Germline values: CDR1 LGHDT, CDR2 YNNKEL (reference sequence). The CDR3 has 13 residues. Trimming pared 5 bases from V and 5 bases from J, leaving 12 bases between. The CDR3 nucleotides read TGTGCCAGCAGCGTCCGGGGAGGCGAGACCCAGTACTTC. Protein sequence: CASSVRGGETQYF.

This chain links TRBV7-9 with TRBJ2-1; TRBD1 matches 7 bases. The V gene end was trimmed by 7 bases and the J gene end by 5 bases; junction bases not matched to a gene: 14. The CDR3 is 16 residues long. Looked up from germline, CDR1 is SEHNR and CDR2 is FQNEAQ (reference sequence). The CDR3 DNA is TGTGCCAGCACCTTCCCGGGCCGGGACAGCAACAATGAGCAGTTCTTC. This gives the protein CASTFPGRDSNNEQFF.

The chain links TRBV20-1 to TRBJ2-3; 9 nucleotides match TRBD1. The CDR3 has 13 residues. The trim removed 5 bases at V and 1 base at J, leaving 1 base unmatched. The V gene's germline CDR1 is DFQATT and CDR2 SNEGSKA (reference sequence). The CDR3 region has the DNA TGCAGTGCTTGGGACAGGGGCACAGATACGCAGTATTTT. Translated, it gives CSAWDRGTDTQYF.

The gene calls are TRBV27 and TRBJ2-1; D gene unclear. In germline, CDR1 is MNHEY, CDR2 SMNVEV (reference sequence). V gave up 4 bases and J gave up 6 bases, with 7 bases separating them. The CDR3 extends over 12 amino acids. CDR3 bases: TGTGCCAGCAGTTGGTCCCCCAATGAGCAGTTCTTC. This translates into CASSWSPNEQFF.

This clonotype has only a few counts. The rearrangement uses TRBV25-1 and TRBJ1-2; no firm D call. V was cut by 4 bases and J by 4 bases, with 13 bases left in between. Germline CDR1 and CDR2: MGHDK and SYGVNS. There are 14 residues in the CDR3. The CDR3 reads CASSASDGTYGYTF. For the CDR3, the DNA is TGTGCCAGCAGTGCCTCGGACGGTACCTATGGCTACACCTTC.

Only a few counts were recorded for this clonotype. V is TRBV7-3 and J is TRBJ2-5, with 11 bases identical to TRBD1. The germline gives CDR1 SGHTA, CDR2 FQGTGA. The CDR3 runs to 15 residues. Losses at the gene ends were 2 bases for V and 4 bases for J; bases not matched to a gene: 3. CDR3 sequence: CASSLFGTGGETQYF. The CDR3 bases are TGTGCCAGCAGCTTATTTGGGACAGGGGGAGAGACCCAGTACTTC.

This chain links TRBV18 with TRBJ1-5; no definite D call. Germline V lookup: CDR1 KGHSH, CDR2 LQKENI. V was shortened by 2 bases and J by 4 bases, with 6 bases between the two germline ends. This CDR3 has 13 amino acids. Here the CDR3 DNA reads TGTGCCAGCTCACCAGCTGTGAATCAGCCCCAGCATTTT. Protein: CASSPAVNQPQHF.

The chain joins TRBV7-3 to TRBJ2-5, with 10 bases identical to TRBD2. From germline, CDR1 is SGHTA and CDR2 FQGTGA. Germline trimming cut 4 bases from V and 6 bases from J; bases unmatched to any gene: 14. The CDR3 extends over 17 amino acids. In DNA form, the CDR3 reads TGTGCCAGCAGCTCACTGGTAGCGGGAGGCGCCCTACAGACCCAGTACTTC. Its translation: CASSSLVAGGALQTQYF.

This chain joins TRBV7-8 and TRBJ1-5; 9 positions agree with TRBD1. The CDR3 totals 14 residues. The germline CDR1 and CDR2 sequences are SGHVS and FQNEAQ. The ends lost 5 bases at V and 6 bases at J; junction bases unmatched: 5. Written as DNA, the CDR3 is TGTGCCAGCAGCCGGGACAGGGTTGGTCAGCCCCAGCATTTT. It translates to CASSRDRVGQPQHF.

A few counts support this clonotype. Written as DNA, the CDR3 is TGTGCCAGCAGCCGACCAGGGGGGAGCAACGAGCAGTTCTTC. Translation: CASSRPGGSNEQFF. The V call is TRBV3-1, the J call TRBJ2-1; possibly TRBD1 for D (7 bases). V lost 4 bases to trimming and J lost 10 bases, with 17 bases between them. CDR1 and CDR2 (germline): LGHDT, YNNKEL (reference sequence). CDR3 length: 14 residues.

This clonotype was detected ten times or more. The rearrangement links TRBV15 to TRBJ2-1; no clear D. Germline V lookup: CDR1 LNHNV, CDR2 YYDKDF (reference sequence). This CDR3 has 15 residues. Deletions cut 1 base from V and 3 bases from J, with 10 bases between. CDR3 nucleotides: TGTGCCACCAGCAGAGGAACCACCTTCTACAATGAGCAGTTCTTC. It encodes CATSRGTTFYNEQFF.

The chain is built from TRBV19 and TRBJ2-1, with a possible D match to TRBD2 (5 bases). The germline V gene has CDR1 LNHDA and CDR2 SQIVND (reference sequence). The CDR3 length is 15 residues. Trimming took 3 bases from V and 0 from J, leaving 9 bases between them. CDR3: CASSMGGSSYNEQFF. The CDR3 bases are TGTGCCAGTAGTATGGGTGGGAGCTCCTACAATGAGCAGTTCTTC. Based on the CDR3 plus reference TRBV19 and TRBJ2-1, the full variable domain is DGGITQSPKYLFRKEGQNVTLSCEQNLNHDAMYWYRQDPGQGLRLIYYSQIVNDFQKGDIAEGYSVSREKKESFPLTVTSAQKNPTAFYLCASSMGGSSYNEQFFGPGTRLTVL.

This clonotype has only a few counts. The V and J genes are TRBV9 and TRBJ1-1, with D perhaps TRBD1 (6 bases). Germline V gene data show CDR1 as SGDLS and CDR2 as YYNGEE. V was shortened by 4 bases and J by 0 bases, with 16 bases between the two germline ends. This CDR3 contains 16 residues. This CDR3 is CASSPQGRLLNTEAFF. The CDR3 DNA sequence: TGTGCCAGCAGCCCACAGGGCCGCTTATTGAACACTGAAGCTTTCTTT.

The chain has TRBV12-3 or TRBV12-4 and TRBJ2-5; TRBD2 might be the D (6 bases). The CDR3 is made up of 14 amino acids. V was clipped by 2 bases and J by 5 bases, with 12 bases between them. CDR3 DNA sequence: TGTGCCAGCAGTTTAAGGGGACGGGGGGAGACCCAGTACTTC. Its translation is CASSLRGRGETQYF.

This chain uses TRBV6-2 or TRBV6-3 with TRBJ2-7, with D tentatively TRBD1 (6 bases). This CDR3 has 15 residues. Germline lookup yields CDR1 MNHEY and CDR2 SVGEGT. Deletions cut 4 bases from V and 4 bases from J, with 17 bases between. The CDR3 DNA reads as TGTGCCAGCAGTTCCCCTGGCAGGGGAAAGTACGAGCAGTACGTC. It translates to CASSSPGRGKYEQYV.

The chain employs TRBV4-3 and TRBJ2-1; D is tentatively TRBD1 or TRBD2 (5 bases each). V gave up 0 bases and J gave up 4 bases, with 13 bases separating them. CDR1 and CDR2 from the germline V gene are LGHNA and YSLEER. The CDR3 loop spans 16 amino acids. The CDR3 loop is CASSQDVGVQYNEQFF. The CDR3 DNA sequence: TGCGCCAGCAGCCAAGATGTGGGGGTCCAGTACAATGAGCAGTTCTTC.

This clonotype was counted between two and nine times. The genes are TRBV5-1 and TRBJ2-1, with TRBD1 as a possible D gene (5 bases). This CDR3 comprises 14 residues. V gave up 2 bases and J gave up 4 bases, with 10 bases separating them. Germline lookup yields CDR1 SGHRS and CDR2 YFSETQ. This CDR3 is CASSFEKGYNEQFF. The CDR3 region has the DNA TGCGCCAGCAGCTTTGAGAAGGGGTACAATGAGCAGTTCTTC.

V usage is TRBV7-2 and J usage is TRBJ2-1, with 8 bases aligning to TRBD2. Unmatched junction bases numbered 7, after V lost 5 bases and J lost 1 base. This CDR3 spans 16 amino acids. Germline lookup yields CDR1 SGHTA and CDR2 FQGNSA. The CDR3 DNA is TGTGCCAGCAGCCGGGGGGGAAGATGGTCCTACAATGAGCAGTTCTTC. It translates to CASSRGGRWSYNEQFF.

The rearrangement links TRBV4-1 to TRBJ2-7, with a weak D call TRBD2 (6 bases). Germline CDR1 and CDR2: MGHRA and YSYEKL. Trimming removed 0 bases at V and 2 bases at J, with 8 bases between. CDR3 size: 14 residues. DNA of the CDR3: TGCGCCAGCAGCCAAGAGGAGGGGACCTACGAGCAGTACGTC. Translating gives CASSQEEGTYEQYV.

This clonotype was detected once. V and J are TRBV2 and TRBJ1-5; the D is unclear. This CDR3 is built from 16 residues. CDR1 is SNHLY, CDR2 FYNNEI, per germline. Deletions cut 7 bases from V and 3 bases from J, with 19 bases between. The CDR3 loop is CASKSEASWDNQPQHF. The CDR3 DNA reads TGTGCCAGCAAATCGGAGGCGAGTTGGGACAATCAGCCCCAGCATTTT.